The T cell receptor beta chain under discussion was sequenced for a study of cytomegalovirus exposure and HLA in healthy donors. This clone was seen only a few times. No antigen is known for it. With 60 Vbeta and 13 Jbeta primers, the PCR was carried out. Per the study methods: There were 80 million to 95 million unique TCR beta chains by a later count, and some 11 million of them were shared. Sequencing used immunoSEQ multiplex PCR; TCRdb keeps in-frame clones, though not all of them. V and J calls and clone size are given by that table; D and trimming were obtained from the DNA. This sample has tens of thousands of clones, with approximately 86% found just once. Findings of the study overall: Clonal expansion, a later analysis showed, was greater in HLA-associated TCR beta chains than in equally common others. With high specificity and sensitivity, the classifier reportedly diagnosed cytomegalovirus status.

This CDR3 is 13 amino acids long. CDR1 is MNHEY, CDR2 SMNVEV, per germline (reference sequence). Trimming took off 5 bases at V and 4 bases at J, with 9 bases between the two ends. The TCR was taken from a man aged 25-40 years in good health and CMV-seropositive. The V gene is TRBV27, the J gene TRBJ1-5; D ambiguous. Material: PBMCs. In DNA form, the CDR3 reads TGTGCCAGCAGTCTACAGAAGAATCAGCCCCAGCATTTT. Its translation: CASSLQKNQPQHF.